This T cell receptor beta chain was observed in a study of immune reconstitution after stem cell transplant in scleroderma listed by TCRdb under 2017. V sheds 3 bases and J sheds 1 base, leaving 15 bases between their ends. The CDR3 has 15 amino acids, counting the end cysteine and phenylalanine. The CDR3 DNA has 45 bases and is translated from base 1. Reading the germline V gene gives CDR1 SQVTM and CDR2 ANQGSEA. The library was built by means of RT-PCR. These reads were obtained on an Illumina MiSeq. TCRdb took the public reads, trimmed them with fastp at Q25, ran MiXCR for clone calling and kept in-frame beta chains. For every CDR3 protein sequence, its rows merge into one entry that carries the most common genes and DNA. Counted in this sample were about 2,400 distinct CDR3 sequences; roughly 11% of them appeared once. The ten largest clones take up about 15% of the sample. In its sample, this clonotype comes out as medium-sized (0.01 to 0.1%). Its binding antigen is unknown. The sample holds no much larger clone one base away, and base qualities are not on file.

Sampling was performed before or after autologous hematopoietic stem cell transplantation (not recorded which). This clonotype was sampled from a female donor with systemic sclerosis. The V and J genes are TRBV29-1 and TRBJ1-2; no D gene is confidently identified. For the CDR3, the sequence is CSVESGIEVNYGYTF. The nucleotides are TGCAGCGTTGAGTCTGGGATTGAGGTTAACTATGGCTACACCTTC.